Sequencing of this T cell receptor (beta chain) was carried out in a study of cytomegalovirus exposure and HLA in healthy donors. Study as a whole: In terms of ancestry, the Caucasian-associated cluster contained about 81% of the approximately 380 genotyped donors. Findings and limits, study-wide: In vitro data verified three CMV-associated chains as specific for CMV antigens.

Germline V gene data show CDR1 as MDHEN and CDR2 as SYDVKM. Trimming took 3 bases from V and 9 from J, leaving 7 bases between them. The CDR3 extends over 11 amino acids. The study ran its PCR with 60 Vbeta and 13 Jbeta primers. Method: immunoSEQ multiplex PCR; TCRdb's copy keeps in-frame clones and lacks some. The sample includes 180,000 or so clones, 60% to 80% seen only once; the top ten take around 15%. This clone was seen just once. Its antigen is not known. This clonotype was obtained from a man aged 50 to 60 in good health and CMV-seropositive. Sequences were obtained from PBMCs. This chain joins TRBV28 and TRBJ2-3, with D unclear. Written as DNA, the CDR3 is TGTGCCAGCAGTTTCGCGTTGACGCAGTATTTT. Encoded protein: CASSFALTQYF.